These T cell receptor beta chains were read from a single sample in a study of OX40 agonist ivuxolimab in advanced cancers. Measured with immunoSEQ multiplex PCR; TCRdb has only the in-frame clones, and not every one. The table has about 73,000 clones, around nine tenths seen once. This specimen was CD4+ or CD8+ T cells sorted from blood, taken in a trial of the OX40 agonist ivuxolimab. These receptors were collected from an adult with an advanced solid tumor such as melanoma, head and neck, liver or kidney cancer. Each CDR3 is given with its conserved first and last residue. A D gene is named only where the DNA matches it firmly. Clone size, where shown, is once, few, many, or a class for clones that have expanded.

>-|TRBJ1-1|TRBV27|-
TGTGCCAGCAGCCCCGACGGACCTTTCTTT
CASSPDGPFF
>few|TRBJ1-6|TRBV28|TRBD1
TGTGCCAGCAAACAGGGACAGGGAAATTCACCCCTCCACTTT
CASKQGQGNSPLHF
>-|TRBJ2-1|TRBV6-5|-
TGTGCCAGCAGTTACTCCCCCGCGGCCCAAGAGCAGTTCTTC
CASSYSPAAQEQFF
>-|TRBJ1-2|TRBV4-3|TRBD1
TGCGCCAGCAGCCAGGCCACGGGGCAGGGGGCACGCGGCTACACCTTC
CASSQATGQGARGYTF
>-|TRBJ1-5|TRBV19|-
TGTGCCAGTAGTATGAGTCAAATTCTAGGAGGTCAGCCCCAGCATTTT
CASSMSQILGGQPQHF
>-|TRBJ2-7|TRBV7-9|-
TGTGCCAGCGGGAAAGGAGACGAGCAGTACTTC
CASGKGDEQYF
>-|TRBJ1-3|TRBV23-1|-
TGCGCCAGCAGTCTTGGTTTCTCTGGAAACACCATATATTTT
CASSLGFSGNTIYF
>-|TRBJ2-3|TRBV7-2|TRBD2
TGTGCCAGCAGCTTAGGGGTTAGCGGGGGGTTCGGAGATACGCAGTATTTT
CASSLGVSGGFGDTQYF
>-|TRBJ1-1|TRBV9|TRBD1
TGTGCCAGCAGCAGGGGGCTCCCAAGGAACACTGAAGCTTTCTTT
CASSRGLPRNTEAFF
>-|TRBJ1-1|TRBV11-1|-
TGTGCCAGCAGCTTAAGAGCCACCCTTGGTGGTGAAGCTTTCTTT
CASSLRATLGGEAFF
>once|TRBJ1-1|TRBV9|-
TGTGCCAGCAGCGTAGATGGGTGGGGAGAAGCTTTCTTT
CASSVDGWGEAFF
>-|TRBJ1-2|TRBV5-5|TRBD1
TGTGCCAGCAGCTTGTTGCGGGACAGGATGACTAACTATGGCTACACCTTC
CASSLLRDRMTNYGYTF
>-|TRBJ1-4|TRBV14|TRBD1
TGTGCCAGCAGCGAAGAGAGGGACAGCCTAAATGAAAAACTGTTTTTT
CASSEERDSLNEKLFF
>-|TRBJ1-5|TRBV30|-
TGTGCCTGGAGTTATCGGGGGGGTCGAAACAATCAGCCCCAGCATTTT
CAWSYRGGRNNQPQHF
>once|TRBJ1-4|TRBV5-1|TRBD1
TGCGCCAGCAGCTTGGGGGACAGGGAAGGGGAAAAACTGTTTTTT
CASSLGDREGEKLFF
>-|TRBJ2-7|TRBV5-4|TRBD2
TGTGCCAGCAGCTTGGCGGGCGGGGGGTTCTCCTACGAGCAGTACTTC
CASSLAGGGFSYEQYF
>-|TRBJ1-2|TRBV19|TRBD1
TGTGCCAGTAGTATATTCGGGACAGGGGAGGATGGCTACACCTTC
CASSIFGTGEDGYTF
>-|TRBJ1-2|TRBV4-3|-
TGCGCCAGCAGCCAGGATCCGCGGGGGGCGGGTGGCTACACCTTC
CASSQDPRGAGGYTF
>-|TRBJ1-1|TRBV14|TRBD1
TGTGCCAGCAGCCAGGGAGGGGGCGTGCGAGCTTTCTTT
CASSQGGGVRAFF
>-|TRBJ2-7|TRBV6-4|-
TGTGCCAGCATTTTTGGGGACATCTACTACGAGCAGTACTTC
CASIFGDIYYEQYF
>-|TRBJ2-1|TRBV9|-
TGTGCCAGCAGCGTAGATGGGGACAATCGAAGGGAGCAGTTCTTC
CASSVDGDNRREQFF
>-|TRBJ2-3|TRBV5-1|TRBD2
TGCGCCAGCAGCTCCGGGACTAGCGTTAGCACAGATACGCAGTATTTT
CASSSGTSVSTDTQYF
>few|TRBJ2-7|TRBV18|-
TGTGCCAGCTCACCAATTCAACAGGGTGGCGAGCAGTACTTC
CASSPIQQGGEQYF
>-|TRBJ1-2|TRBV10-3|TRBD1
TGTGCCATCAGTGAGGGGACAGGGGCCTCCTATGGCTACACCTTC
CAISEGTGASYGYTF
>-|TRBJ1-2|TRBV6-5|TRBD1
TGTGCCAGCAGTTATATGCAGGGGGGTGGCTACACCTTC
CASSYMQGGGYTF
>once|TRBJ2-7|TRBV6-5|TRBD1
TGTGCCAGCACTGTAGACCGGGACAGGGGACGCGAGCAGTACTTC
CASTVDRDRGREQYF
>-|TRBJ2-7|TRBV6-1|TRBD2
TGTGCCAGCAGTGATTCCGGGACTAGCGGGATCAGAACCTACGAGCAGTACTTC
CASSDSGTSGIRTYEQYF
>-|TRBJ2-7|TRBV5-1|TRBD1
TGCGCCAGCAGCCCCGATAGACAGGGCAACTCCTACGAGCAGTACTTC
CASSPDRQGNSYEQYF
>-|TRBJ2-3|TRBV27|TRBD2
TGTGCCAGCAGGCCCCCGGGAGGTTCAGATACGCAGTATTTT
CASRPPGGSDTQYF
>-|TRBJ1-1|TRBV9|TRBD1
TGTGCCAGCAGCTATGGACAGGGGGGAACTGAAGCTTTCTTT
CASSYGQGGTEAFF
>-|TRBJ2-1|TRBV4-3|TRBD2
TGCGCCAGCAGCCAAGCCCCGGGACTAGCGGGGGGGGGTCACAATGAGCAGTTCTTC
CASSQAPGLAGGGHNEQFF